This TCR beta chain was observed in a study of T cell changes during pregnancy in multiple sclerosis. Only in-frame clones appear in the TCRdb table, and some are missing; sequencing was by immunoSEQ multiplex PCR. The data show some 77,000 clones, 85% to 95% seen once. Germline assignment: CDR1 SGHDT and CDR2 YYEEEE. This CDR3 is built from 16 residues. V lost 0 bases to trimming and J lost 3 bases, with 13 bases between them. Source: peripheral blood, taken in the second trimester of pregnancy. V is TRBV5-6 and J is TRBJ1-5; TRBD1 might be the D (6 bases). The origin of this receptor is a female donor in good health, enrolled as a control in a pregnancy study. CDR3 sequence: CASSLGTEGLNQPQHF. Written as DNA, the CDR3 is TGTGCCAGCAGCTTGGGGACAGAAGGTCTCAATCAGCCCCAGCATTTT.